This T cell receptor (beta chain) was documented in a study of T cells in Graves' hyperthyroidism and ophthalmopathy. Study background: The blood sample was taken at first diagnosis, before treatment began.

Amplification yielded TCR beta CDR3 regions, with RNA transcripts as the source. The HTBI primer set served for first-round RT-PCR of the TCR CDR3. TCRdb redid the calling of the multiplex PCR reads with MiXCR, one entry per CDR3 protein. The table has hundreds of thousands of distinct CDR3 sequences, 16% seen once. The cohort's ophthalmopathy patients, a group with duration under 3 months, had a Clinical Activity Score of at least 3 and a NOSPECS grade of at least 4. Patients showing uncontrolled infection, other autoimmune disease, pregnancy or lactation were ineligible. PBMCs stemmed from approximately 10 ml fresh peripheral blood. This clonotype has ten or more counts. After removal of 8 bases from V and 3 bases from J, the junction contained 15 bases not matched to a gene. Germline V gene data show CDR1 as MDHEN and CDR2 as SYDVKM. CDR3 length: 17 residues.

The clonotype comes from a middle-aged woman with Graves' ophthalmopathy. The rearrangement links TRBV28 to TRBJ2-3; TRBD1 matches at 9 bases. The sequencing input was blood. CDR3 nucleotide sequence: TGTGCCAGCGTTCCCCGCATGGACAGGGGAGCAACAGATACGCAGTATTTT. Its translation is CASVPRMDRGATDTQYF.